The 3 T cell receptor beta chains listed next were all sequenced from one sample in a study of shared clonotypes between healthy human individuals (dated by TCRdb to the early 2020s). Library construction relied on the immunoSEQ multiplex PCR assay. Entries here come from immuneACCESS through TCRdb and include only in-frame sequences with V and J called. Some clones fail to appear in such tables; in the studies checked, an unresolved V gene covers under half of the shortfall, and the cause of the remainder is unknown. In this sample the table shows approximately 2.3 million clones, approximately 95% of which occur a single time. The ten largest account for 0.39% of the sample. Sequencing was performed on naive CD4+ T cells from PBMCs. Explained via the paper, the cell subset or site label denotes: CD45RA+ positively selected. The receptors shown here come from a man aged 18 to 29 in good health. Some clones in this sample may be carry-over from other donors' samples.

The chain couples TRBV12-5 to TRBJ2-1, with D possibly TRBD2 on 5 matching bases. The CDR3 spans 17 residues. Trimming took off 4 bases at V and 1 base at J, with 17 bases between the two ends. In germline, CDR1 is LGHNT, CDR2 FRNRAP. The CDR3 sequence is CASGWAPLGGSYNEQFF. CDR3 sequence (DNA): TGTGCTAGTGGTTGGGCCCCTCTTGGCGGGTCCTACAATGAGCAGTTCTTC. The whole variable domain, remainder taken from reference TRBV12-5 and TRBJ2-1, is DARVTQTPRHKVTEMGQEVTMRCQPILGHNTVFWYRQTMMQGLELLAYFRNRAPLDDSGMPKDRFSAEMPDATLATLKIQPSEPRDSAVYFCASGWAPLGGSYNEQFFGPGTRLTVL.

This chain links TRBV5-1 with TRBJ2-1; TRBD2 matches 8 bases. The CDR3 is 18 residues long. Germline values: CDR1 SGHRS, CDR2 YFSETQ. J was trimmed by 10 bases and V by 4 bases; bases with no gene match: 22. DNA for the CDR3: TGCGCCAGCAGCCGAACACCCGGGGGGGAGGGCCTCAAGGAAGAGCAGTTCTTC. It encodes CASSRTPGGEGLKEEQFF.

The CDR3 here is CASTSGGAILATEAFF. CDR3 bases: TGTGCCAGCACCTCGGGAGGGGCCATTTTAGCAACTGAAGCTTTCTTT. The rearrangement links TRBV9 to TRBJ1-1, with D maybe TRBD1 (5 bases). Germline CDR1 is SGDLS and CDR2 is YYNGEE. The CDR3 is 16 residues long. Trimming stripped 6 bases from V and 5 bases from J, with 23 bases between.